This T cell receptor (beta chain) is drawn from a study of resident and recirculating memory T cells in vitiligo. Study-wide points: Clonality differed among vitiligo lesions, with no unique dominant clone. Non-conserved TCRs across sites and patients suggested distinct clones per lesion.

Patients had to be free of confetti depigmentation, indicating active vitiligo. Patients who had received treatment within the previous three months were excluded. This CDR3 region has 14 residues. CDR1 and CDR2 (germline): MDHEN, SYDVKM. V gave up 6 bases and J gave up 0 bases, with 8 bases separating them. Profiling relied on immunoSEQ multiplex PCR, and the TCRdb table lists in-frame clones only, not all of them. The profile shows more than 65,000 clones, 91% of them singletons. Concerning this clone: Antigen unknown.

Sequenced input: blood. This receptor was identified in a male donor with vitiligo. The rearrangement uses TRBV28 and TRBJ1-4; D remains ambiguous. The CDR3 DNA reads as TGTGCCAGCAGAACCGGGACAACTAATGAAAAACTGTTTTTT. It codes for CASRTGTTNEKLFF.